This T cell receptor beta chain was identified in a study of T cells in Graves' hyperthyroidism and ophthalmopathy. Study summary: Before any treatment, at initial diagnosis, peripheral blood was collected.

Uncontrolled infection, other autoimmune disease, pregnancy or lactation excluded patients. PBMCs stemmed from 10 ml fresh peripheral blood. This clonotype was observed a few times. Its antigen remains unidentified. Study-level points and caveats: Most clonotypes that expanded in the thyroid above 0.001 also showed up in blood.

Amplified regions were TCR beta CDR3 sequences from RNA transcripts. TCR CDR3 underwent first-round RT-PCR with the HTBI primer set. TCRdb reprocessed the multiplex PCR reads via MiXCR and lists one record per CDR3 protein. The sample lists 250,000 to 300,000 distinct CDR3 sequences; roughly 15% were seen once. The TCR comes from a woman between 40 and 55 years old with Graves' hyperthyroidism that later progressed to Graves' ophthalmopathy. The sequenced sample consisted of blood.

CDR3: CASSRDGLAGGEQYF. CDR3 in DNA: TGTGCCAGTAGTAGGGATGGACTAGCGGGAGGCGAGCAGTACTTC. The rearrangement links TRBV19 to TRBJ2-7, with 14 positions matching TRBD2. CDR1 and CDR2 (germline): LNHDA, SQIVND (reference sequence). Trimming took 4 bases from V and 6 from J; bases not matched to a gene: 5. The CDR3 is 15 amino acids.